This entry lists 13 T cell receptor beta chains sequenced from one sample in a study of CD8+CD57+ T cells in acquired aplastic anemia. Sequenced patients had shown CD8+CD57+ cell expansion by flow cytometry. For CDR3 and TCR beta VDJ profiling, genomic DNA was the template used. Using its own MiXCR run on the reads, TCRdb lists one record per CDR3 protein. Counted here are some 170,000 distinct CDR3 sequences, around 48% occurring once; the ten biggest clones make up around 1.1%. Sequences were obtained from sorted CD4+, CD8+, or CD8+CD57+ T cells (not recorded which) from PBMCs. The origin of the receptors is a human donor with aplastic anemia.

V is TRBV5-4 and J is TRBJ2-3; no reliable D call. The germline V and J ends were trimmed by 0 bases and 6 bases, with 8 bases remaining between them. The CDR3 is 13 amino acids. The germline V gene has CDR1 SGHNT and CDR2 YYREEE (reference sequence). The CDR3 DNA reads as TGTGCCAGCAGCTTGGGAGGTAGGGATACGCAGTATTTT. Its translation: CASSLGGRDTQYF.

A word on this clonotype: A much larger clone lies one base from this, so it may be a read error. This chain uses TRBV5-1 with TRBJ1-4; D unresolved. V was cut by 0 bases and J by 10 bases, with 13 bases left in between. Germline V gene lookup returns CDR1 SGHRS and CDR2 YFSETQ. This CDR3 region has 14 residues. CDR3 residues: CASSLAALEVKLFF. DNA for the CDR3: TGCGCCAGCAGCTTGGCAGCGTTGGAAGTAAAACTGTTTTTT.

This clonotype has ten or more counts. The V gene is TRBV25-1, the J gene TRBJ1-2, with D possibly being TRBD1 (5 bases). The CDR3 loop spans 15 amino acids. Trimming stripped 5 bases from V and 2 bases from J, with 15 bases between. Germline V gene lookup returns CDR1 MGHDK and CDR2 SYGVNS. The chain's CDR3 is CASSSTGASNYGYTF. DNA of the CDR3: TGTGCCAGCAGTTCCACCGGGGCGTCCAACTATGGCTACACCTTC.

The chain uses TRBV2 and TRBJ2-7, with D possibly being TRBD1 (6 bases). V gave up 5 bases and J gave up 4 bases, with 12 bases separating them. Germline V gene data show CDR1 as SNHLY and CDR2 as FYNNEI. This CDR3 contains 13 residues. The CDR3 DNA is TGTGCCAGCAGTTCTCGGACAGAGTACGAGCAGTACTTC. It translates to CASSSRTEYEQYF. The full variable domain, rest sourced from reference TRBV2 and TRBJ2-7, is EPEVTQTPSHQVTQMGQEVILRCVPISNHLYFYWYRQILGQKVEFLVSFYNNEISEKSEIFDDQFSVERPDGSNFTLKIRSTKLEDSAMYFCASSSRTEYEQYFGPGTRLTVT.

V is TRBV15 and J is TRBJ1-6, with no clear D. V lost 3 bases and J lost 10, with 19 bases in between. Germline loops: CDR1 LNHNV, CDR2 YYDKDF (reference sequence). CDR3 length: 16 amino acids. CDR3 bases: TGTGCCACCAGCAGTGAATGGCCAGACGCTAGCTCACCCCTCCACTTT. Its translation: CATSSEWPDASSPLHF. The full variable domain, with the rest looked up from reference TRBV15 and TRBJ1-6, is DAMVIQNPRYQVTQFGKPVTLSCSQTLNHNVMYWYQQKSSQAPKLLFHYYDKDFNNEADTPDNFQSRRPNTSFCFLDIRSPGLGDTAMYLCATSSEWPDASSPLHFGNGTRLTVT.

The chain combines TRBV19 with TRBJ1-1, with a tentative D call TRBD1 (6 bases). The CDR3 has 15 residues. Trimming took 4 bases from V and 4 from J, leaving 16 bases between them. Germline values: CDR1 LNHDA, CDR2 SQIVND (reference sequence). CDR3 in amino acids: CASSTGAYSGTEAFF. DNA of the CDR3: TGTGCCAGTAGTACAGGGGCCTACAGTGGCACTGAAGCTTTCTTT.

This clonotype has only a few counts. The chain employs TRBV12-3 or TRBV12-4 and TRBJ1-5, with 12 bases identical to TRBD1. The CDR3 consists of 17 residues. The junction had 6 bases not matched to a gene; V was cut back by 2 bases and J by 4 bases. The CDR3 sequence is CASSLSWGQGANQPQHF. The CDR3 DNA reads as TGTGCCAGCAGTTTAAGTTGGGGACAGGGGGCAAATCAGCCCCAGCATTTT.

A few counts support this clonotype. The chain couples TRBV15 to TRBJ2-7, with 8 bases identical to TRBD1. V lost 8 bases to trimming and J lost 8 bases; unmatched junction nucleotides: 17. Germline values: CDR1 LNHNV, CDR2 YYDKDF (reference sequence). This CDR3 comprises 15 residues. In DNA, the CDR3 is TGTGCCACCGGGAGTGTTGGACAGGGAACCGTCAAGCAGTACTTC. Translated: CATGSVGQGTVKQYF.

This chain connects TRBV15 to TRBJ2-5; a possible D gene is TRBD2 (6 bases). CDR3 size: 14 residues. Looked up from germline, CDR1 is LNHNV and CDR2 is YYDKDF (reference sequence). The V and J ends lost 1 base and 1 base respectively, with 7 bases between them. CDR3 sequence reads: CATSRGTTQETQYF. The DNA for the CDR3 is TGTGCCACCAGCAGAGGGACTACCCAAGAGACCCAGTACTTC. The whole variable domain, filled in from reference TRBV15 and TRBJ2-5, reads DAMVIQNPRYQVTQFGKPVTLSCSQTLNHNVMYWYQQKSSQAPKLLFHYYDKDFNNEADTPDNFQSRRPNTSFCFLDIRSPGLGDTAMYLCATSRGTTQETQYFGPGTRLLVL.

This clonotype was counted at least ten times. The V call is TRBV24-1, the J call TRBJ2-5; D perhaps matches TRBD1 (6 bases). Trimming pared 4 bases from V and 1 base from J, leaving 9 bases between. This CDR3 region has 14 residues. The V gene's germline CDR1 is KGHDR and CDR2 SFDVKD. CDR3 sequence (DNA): TGTGCCACCAGTGAGACCAGGGGCCAAGAGACCCAGTACTTC. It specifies CATSETRGQETQYF.

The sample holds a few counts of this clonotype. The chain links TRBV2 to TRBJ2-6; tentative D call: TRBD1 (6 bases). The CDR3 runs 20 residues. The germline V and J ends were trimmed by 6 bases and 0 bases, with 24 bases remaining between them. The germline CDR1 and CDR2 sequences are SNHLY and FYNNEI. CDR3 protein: CASRQRMFGQPDSGANVLTF. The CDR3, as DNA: TGTGCCAGCAGGCAGAGGATGTTCGGACAGCCTGACTCTGGGGCCAACGTCCTGACTTTC. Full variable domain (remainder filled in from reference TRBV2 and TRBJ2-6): EPEVTQTPSHQVTQMGQEVILRCVPISNHLYFYWYRQILGQKVEFLVSFYNNEISEKSEIFDDQFSVERPDGSNFTLKIRSTKLEDSAMYFCASRQRMFGQPDSGANVLTFGAGSRLTVL.

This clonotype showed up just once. The CDR3, as DNA: TGTGCCAGCAGCGTTGGTACATTTGAAGCTTTCTTT. This gives the protein CASSVGTFEAFF. V is TRBV7-9 and J is TRBJ1-1; D remains ambiguous. The CDR3 consists of 12 residues. V dropped 5 bases and J dropped 7 bases, with 11 bases sitting between them. Germline V gene sequence: CDR1 SEHNR, CDR2 FQNEAQ (reference sequence). The variable domain in full, completed from reference TRBV7-9 and TRBJ1-1, reads DTGVSQNPRHKITKRGQNVTFRCDPISEHNRLYWYRQTLGQGPEFLTYFQNEAQLEKSRLLSDRFSAERPKGSFSTLEIQRTEQGDSAMYLCASSVGTFEAFFGQGTRLTVV.

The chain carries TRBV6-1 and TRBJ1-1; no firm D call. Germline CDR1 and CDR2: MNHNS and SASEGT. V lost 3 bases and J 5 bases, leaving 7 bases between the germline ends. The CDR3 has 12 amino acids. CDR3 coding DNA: TGTGCCAGCAGTGAGGGCAGGACTGAAGCTTTCTTT. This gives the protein CASSEGRTEAFF.